This is a list of T cell receptor beta chains from one sample in a study of identical twins. TCRdb re-called the 5' RACE reads with MiXCR, one entry per CDR3 protein. The repertoire has about 210,000 distinct CDR3 sequences, over 8% of them found once; the top ten carry 4% to 6%. Material: memory (CD45RO+) T cells sorted from blood. The receptors derive from a woman younger than 30 in good health. Each CDR3 is given with its conserved first and last residue.

TRBJ1-3 | TRBV9 | CASSVESRLLRDTIYF
TRBJ1-1 | TRBV6-2/TRBV6-3 | CATRGFTEAFF
TRBJ2-3 | TRBV24-1 | CATSDGSPDTQYF
TRBJ2-5 | TRBV5-1 | CASRPDSETQYF
TRBJ2-1 | TRBV20-1 | CSAAGTSEGDEQFF
TRBJ2-7 | TRBV20-1 | CSATRGGGYEQYF
TRBJ1-2 | TRBV3-1 | CASRGTGESYGYTF
TRBJ1-5 | TRBV27 | CASSLGTGAGPQHF
TRBJ2-1 | TRBV7-2 | CASRPTNRYPTNEQFF
TRBJ1-1 | TRBV12-3/TRBV12-4 | CASSLSRTANTEAFF
TRBJ1-3 | TRBV12-3/TRBV12-4 | CASSSTFLSGNTIYF
TRBJ2-1 | TRBV11-2 | CASSLVPSGTSEQFF
TRBJ1-1 | TRBV6-2/TRBV6-3 | CASSFFRVENTEAFF
TRBJ1-2 | TRBV20-1 | CSARPRDSPYGYTF
TRBJ1-5 | TRBV6-1 | CASSDRGPGNQPQHF
TRBJ2-1 | TRBV9 | CASSAGRANEQFF
TRBJ2-5 | TRBV5-1 | CASSLGQETQYF
TRBJ2-2 | TRBV4-3 | CASSPDGLAGDTGELFF
TRBJ2-5 | TRBV20-1 | CSVPPLSAGETQYF
TRBJ1-3 | TRBV18 | CASSPGFTGNTIYF
TRBJ2-3 | TRBV5-1 | CASSSFETISTDTQYF
TRBJ1-5 | TRBV6-2/TRBV6-3 | CASSKPNQPQHF
TRBJ2-7 | TRBV5-8 | CASSFGQGWREQYF
TRBJ1-1 | TRBV4-1 | CASSQETRVDTEAFF
TRBJ2-1 | TRBV5-1 | CASSSGQTNEQFF
TRBJ2-7 | TRBV25-1 | CASSEGGLYEQYF
TRBJ1-1 | TRBV7-2 | CASSFSVDTEAFF
TRBJ2-3 | TRBV20-1 | CSARGWGARGTDTQYF
TRBJ1-2 | TRBV28 | CASSFRSDVNYGYTF
TRBJ2-7 | TRBV3-1 | CASSRGGGYEQYF
TRBJ1-6 | TRBV12-3/TRBV12-4 | CASKTGQLDHSPLHF
TRBJ2-7 | TRBV12-3/TRBV12-4 | CASSLRGQGPYEQYF